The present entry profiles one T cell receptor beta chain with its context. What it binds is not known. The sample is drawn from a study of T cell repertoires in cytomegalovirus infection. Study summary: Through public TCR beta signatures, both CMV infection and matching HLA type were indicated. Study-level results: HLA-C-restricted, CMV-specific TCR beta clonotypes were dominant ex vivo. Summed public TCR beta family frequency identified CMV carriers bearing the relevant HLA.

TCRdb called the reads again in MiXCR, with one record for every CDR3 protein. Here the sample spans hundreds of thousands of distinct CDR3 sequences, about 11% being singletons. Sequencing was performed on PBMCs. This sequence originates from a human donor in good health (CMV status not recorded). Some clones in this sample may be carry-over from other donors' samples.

The CDR3 coding sequence is TGTGCCAGCAGTTTTGTAGCCAGAGAGACCCAGTACTTC. This encodes CASSFVARETQYF. The chain carries TRBV12-3 or TRBV12-4 and TRBJ2-5; no clear D gene. This CDR3 has 13 amino acids. V lost 3 bases and J lost 4, with 9 bases in between.